A single sample is the source of the 7 T cell receptor beta chains below, sequenced in a study of T-cell reconstitution after alpha-beta-depleted transplantation in children (TCRdb year 2016). Library generation was performed with PCR. The data were produced on an Illumina HiSeq 2500. Molecular barcoding was employed in the preparation of TCR libraries, with unique molecular identifiers being used to normalize TCRbeta repertoire quantification. Through fastp at Q25 and MiXCR, TCRdb rebuilt clones from the public reads, retaining in-frame beta chains. Entries are consolidated by CDR3 protein sequence, retaining the most common genes and DNA. The table for this sample lists about 540,000 distinct CDR3 sequences; around 17% of them were counted only once. The ten most abundant clones make up 3.3% of the sample. The sequenced sample was PBMCs from the stem cell graft donor, obtained from the stem cell graft. The receptor set was obtained from a human donor who donated a stem cell graft to a child with acute lymphoblastic leukemia.

This clonotype came up a few times. The chain recombines TRBV5-1 with TRBJ2-2; D perhaps matches TRBD1 (6 bases). Deletions cut 4 bases from V and 0 bases from J, with 13 bases between. The CDR3 contains 16 residues. Germline assignment: CDR1 SGHRS and CDR2 YFSETQ. Written as DNA, the CDR3 is TGCGCCAGCAGCCGCGACAGGCCGACGAACACCGGGGAGCTGTTTTTT. This encodes CASSRDRPTNTGELFF.

This clonotype was picked up a small number of times. The rearrangement links TRBV7-9 to TRBJ2-1; D tentatively fits TRBD1 or TRBD2 (7 bases each). The CDR3 totals 17 residues. Germline CDR1 SEHNR, CDR2 FQNEAQ (reference sequence). Trimming cost V 1 base and J 2 bases, with 15 bases left between them. CDR3 protein: CASSLGPRGGTYNEQFF. CDR3 DNA sequence: TGTGCCAGCAGCTTAGGGCCCAGGGGGGGAACCTACAATGAGCAGTTCTTC. Variable domain in full (rest from reference TRBV7-9 and TRBJ2-1): DTGVSQNPRHKITKRGQNVTFRCDPISEHNRLYWYRQTLGQGPEFLTYFQNEAQLEKSRLLSDRFSAERPKGSFSTLEIQRTEQGDSAMYLCASSLGPRGGTYNEQFFGPGTRLTVL.

This clonotype was counted only a few times. CDR3 sequence (DNA): TGTGCCAGCAGCAAAGATCGTCTCGGGCATCAGCCCCAGCATTTT. Translated: CASSKDRLGHQPQHF. The rearrangement links TRBV21-1 to TRBJ1-5; the table assigns TRBD1, which was not confirmed against the DNA. TRBV21-1 constitutes a pseudogene. The CDR3 totals 15 residues.

This clonotype was counted a few times. The V gene is TRBV5-1, the J gene TRBJ2-3; D ambiguous. Per the germline V gene, CDR1 is SGHRS and CDR2 is YFSETQ. The V and J ends lost 1 base and 5 bases respectively, with 8 bases between them. CDR3 length: 13 amino acids. This chain's CDR3 is CASSLTQQDTQYF. The DNA of the CDR3 is TGCGCCAGCAGCTTGACACAGCAAGATACGCAGTATTTT. Based on the CDR3 plus reference TRBV5-1 and TRBJ2-3, the full variable domain is KAGVTQTPRYLIKTRGQQVTLSCSPISGHRSVSWYQQTPGQGLQFLFEYFSETQRNKGNFPGRFSGRQFSNSRSEMNVSTLELGDSALYLCASSLTQQDTQYFGPGTRLTVL.

The chain carries TRBV27 and TRBJ2-3, with 8 nucleotides matching TRBD2. The CDR3 consists of 16 residues. V dropped 5 bases and J dropped 5; count of bases not matched to a gene: 12. Germline V lookup: CDR1 MNHEY, CDR2 SMNVEV (reference sequence). Here the CDR3 DNA reads TGTGCCAGCAGTAAGACGGAGCGGGAGTACAGAGATACGCAGTATTTT. Residues: CASSKTEREYRDTQYF.

CDR3 nucleotides: TGTGCCAGCAGTGTTGTCGGAGTTTCGCCCCAGCATTTT. It is translated as CASSVVGVSPQHF. The chain combines TRBV12-3 or TRBV12-4 with TRBJ1-5; D is unclear. The CDR3 covers 13 residues. V was shortened by 5 bases and J by 9 bases, with 14 bases between the two germline ends.

This clonotype was recorded a few times. This chain connects TRBV9 to TRBJ2-7; D possibly corresponds to TRBD2 (6 bases). From germline, CDR1 is SGDLS and CDR2 YYNGEE. The V end was cut by 2 bases, the J end by 3 bases, with 15 bases between. There are 15 residues in the CDR3. Here the CDR3 reads CASSVDPSVYYEQYF. Here the CDR3 DNA reads TGTGCCAGCAGCGTCGATCCTAGCGTGTACTACGAGCAGTACTTC.